This is a list of T cell receptor beta chains from one sample in a study of T-cell reconstitution after alpha-beta-depleted transplantation in children. Via MiXCR, TCRdb re-called the PCR reads, giving one row per CDR3 protein. Found here are under 750,000 distinct CDR3 sequences, 23% of them singletons; the top ten hold around 14%. The specimen comprised PBMCs, mostly from graft donor cells, sampled 360 days after TCRalphabeta/CD19-depleted stem cell transplant. The receptor source for this set is a boy in the first two years of life who had a stem cell transplant for acute myeloid leukemia, so the T cells may come from the graft donor. Both conserved end residues are part of each CDR3. D genes are given only for firm matches. The listing skips clone size in some rows; elsewhere it reads once, few, many or a size class.

CDR3 protein,CDR3 DNA,clone size,V gene,D gene,J gene
CASSQGPIPMGTGANVLTF,TGTGCCAGCAGCCAAGGGCCAATCCCGATGGGCACTGGGGCCAACGTCCTGACTTTC,NA,TRBV3-1,NA,TRBJ2-6
CASSYSDGTTGTDTQYF,TGTGCCAGCAGTTACTCGGATGGGACAACGGGGACAGATACGCAGTATTTT,few,TRBV6-5,NA,TRBJ2-3
CASSLVGSEQYF,TGTGCCAGCAGCTTAGTGGGGTCCGAGCAGTACTTC,many,TRBV7-9,NA,TRBJ2-7
CASSPTFFDRVYEQYF,TGCGCCAGCAGCCCTACCTTCTTCGACAGGGTCTACGAGCAGTACTTC,few,TRBV5-1,TRBD1,TRBJ2-7
CASSSTPLDGFYEQYF,TGTGCCAGCAGCTCGACCCCCCTGGACGGGTTCTACGAGCAGTACTTC,many,TRBV7-9,NA,TRBJ2-7
CASSLSSLAEQFF,TGTGCCAGCAGTTTAAGTAGCCTAGCCGAGCAGTTCTTC,NA,TRBV12-3/TRBV12-4,NA,TRBJ2-1
CASSSGGIGTGELFF,TGTGCCAGCAGCTCGGGGGGTATCGGCACCGGGGAGCTGTTTTTT,few,TRBV12-3/TRBV12-4,TRBD2,TRBJ2-2
CATSDVVGGHPRTDTQYF,TGTGCCACCAGTGATGTGGTGGGGGGACACCCGAGGACAGATACGCAGTATTTT,many,TRBV24-1,NA,TRBJ2-3
CSVEGPTSGGSYEQYF,TGCAGCGTTGAAGGCCCGACTAGCGGTGGATCCTACGAGCAGTACTTC,many,TRBV29-1,TRBD2,TRBJ2-7
CSAKTGFQSGSPLHF,TGCAGTGCTAAAACAGGGTTTCAGAGTGGGTCACCCCTCCACTTT,many,TRBV20-1,NA,TRBJ1-6
CATSGGVLQETQYF,TGTGCCACCAGTGGGGGGGTACTTCAAGAGACCCAGTACTTC,NA,TRBV24-1,NA,TRBJ2-5
CASSQDNSQTKYF,TGCGCCAGCAGCCAAGATAATTCGCAAACTAAGTATTTT,NA,TRBV4-3,NA,TRBJ2-3
CASRGVGGSSSYEQYF,TGTGCCAGCAGAGGAGTTGGGGGGAGTAGCTCCTACGAGCAGTACTTC,few,TRBV6-1,NA,TRBJ2-7
CASSLAPAGELFF,TGCGCCAGCAGCTTGGCTCCGGCCGGGGAGCTGTTTTTT,many,TRBV5-1,NA,TRBJ2-2
CASTDRRGPNEKLFF,TGTGCCAGCACCGATAGGAGGGGGCCTAATGAAAAACTGTTTTTT,few,TRBV6-4,TRBD1,TRBJ1-4
CASTRDRGDEQYF,TGTGCCAGCACCCGGGACAGGGGTGACGAGCAGTACTTC,few,TRBV6-1,TRBD1,TRBJ2-7
CASSVDPAGTTDTQYF,TGTGCCAGCAGCGTAGACCCAGCGGGGACCACAGATACGCAGTATTTT,NA,TRBV9,TRBD2,TRBJ2-3
CASSYVYEQYF,TGTGCCAGCAGTTACGTTTACGAGCAGTACTTC,many,TRBV6-2/TRBV6-3,NA,TRBJ2-7
CSASANEQFF,TGCAGTGCTAGTGCCAATGAGCAGTTCTTC,many,TRBV20-1,NA,TRBJ2-1
CASNQLNTEAFF,TGTGCCAGCAATCAACTTAACACTGAAGCTTTCTTT,NA,TRBV5-6,NA,TRBJ1-1
CASSRSGGVWETQYF,TGTGCCAGCAGTAGGAGCGGGGGGGTATGGGAGACCCAGTACTTC,once,TRBV25-1,TRBD2,TRBJ2-5
CASSLLGAVDVNTEAFF,TGCGCCAGCAGCTTGTTAGGAGCTGTAGACGTGAACACTGAAGCTTTCTTT,few,TRBV5-1,NA,TRBJ1-1
CASSSTALGANVLTF,TGTGCCAGCAGCTCGACAGCCCTCGGGGCCAACGTCCTGACTTTC,few,TRBV7-3,NA,TRBJ2-6
CASSYSRGGAGYEQYF,TGTGCCAGCAGTTACTCGAGGGGAGGGGCTGGGTACGAGCAGTACTTC,NA,TRBV6-5,TRBD2,TRBJ2-7
CASRDSGAGNTIYF,TGTGCCAGCCGGGACTCCGGTGCTGGAAACACCATATATTTT,NA,TRBV7-9,NA,TRBJ1-3
CSVDSDGGKTQYF,TGCAGCGTCGATTCGGACGGGGGCAAGACCCAGTACTTC,many,TRBV29-1,NA,TRBJ2-5
CSARPTSGDGDTQYF,TGCAGTGCGAGACCTACTAGCGGGGACGGGGATACGCAGTATTTT,NA,TRBV20-1,TRBD2,TRBJ2-3
CASSSRVGNEQFF,TGTGCCAGCAGCTCCAGGGTGGGCAATGAGCAGTTCTTC,few,TRBV7-6,NA,TRBJ2-1
CASNHGTGSDYEQYF,TGCGCCAGCAATCACGGAACAGGGTCAGACTACGAGCAGTACTTC,few,TRBV5-1,NA,TRBJ2-7
CASRKQGGGQPQHF,TGTGCCAGCAGGAAACAGGGAGGGGGTCAGCCCCAGCATTTT,NA,TRBV6-1,NA,TRBJ1-5
CATMGLGSTDTQYF,TGTGCCACCATGGGCTTGGGTTCAACAGATACGCAGTATTTT,NA,TRBV24-1,NA,TRBJ2-3
CASSFSSTNTGELFF,TGTGCCAGCAGCTTCTCTAGCACGAACACCGGGGAGCTGTTTTTT,many,TRBV7-2,NA,TRBJ2-2
CSVEIGGAGTEAFF,TGCAGCGTTGAAATCGGGGGCGCGGGCACTGAAGCTTTCTTT,many,TRBV29-1,NA,TRBJ1-1
CASSRDSNTEAFF,TGTGCCAGCAGCCGAGACAGCAACACTGAAGCTTTCTTT,few,TRBV7-9,NA,TRBJ1-1
CASSLGQGAIGELFF,TGCGCCAGCAGCTTGGGTCAGGGGGCCATCGGGGAGCTGTTTTTT,NA,TRBV5-1,TRBD1,TRBJ2-2
CASTSASMNTEAFF,TGTGCCAGCACGAGTGCTTCGATGAACACTGAAGCTTTCTTT,many,TRBV14,NA,TRBJ1-1
CASSQGAGAGIQYF,TGCGCCAGCAGCCAAGGAGCAGGGGCGGGCATTCAGTACTTC,NA,TRBV4-3,NA,TRBJ2-4
CSARLRDGNEKLFF,TGCAGTGCTAGACTCCGGGACGGCAATGAAAAACTGTTTTTT,NA,TRBV20-1,NA,TRBJ1-4
CSVAVGTGELFF,TGCAGCGTCGCGGTGGGCACCGGGGAGCTGTTTTTT,few,TRBV29-1,NA,TRBJ2-2
CSARVAGGNTGELFF,TGCAGTGCTAGGGTAGCGGGGGGGAACACCGGGGAGCTGTTTTTT,NA,TRBV20-1,TRBD2,TRBJ2-2
CSARGDRGLDQPQHF,TGCAGTGCTCGTGGGGACAGGGGGCTGGATCAGCCCCAGCATTTT,NA,TRBV20-1,TRBD1,TRBJ1-5
CASSLGHRGTYEQYF,TGCGCCAGCAGCCTAGGACACCGAGGGACATACGAGCAGTACTTC,many,TRBV4-3,NA,TRBJ2-7
CSASYRDSYNEQFF,TGCAGTGCTAGTTATCGCGATTCCTACAATGAGCAGTTCTTC,many,TRBV20-1,NA,TRBJ2-1
CASSQFGDRRASFYLGYTF,TGCGCCAGCAGCCAATTCGGGGACAGGAGGGCTTCCTTTTATTTGGGCTACACCTTC,many,TRBV4-1,TRBD1,TRBJ1-2
CATSDQTGGWQFF,TGTGCCACCAGTGATCAAACAGGGGGCTGGCAGTTCTTC,few,TRBV24-1,TRBD1,TRBJ2-1
CASSLEGQWSDTQYF,TGTGCCAGCAGCTTAGAGGGACAGTGGTCAGATACGCAGTATTTT,NA,TRBV7-9,TRBD1,TRBJ2-3
CASSYWLPNTGELFF,TGTGCCAGCAGTTACTGGCTTCCGAACACCGGGGAGCTGTTTTTT,few,TRBV6-5,NA,TRBJ2-2
CASSAVTANTEAFF,TGTGCCAGCAGTGCTGTCACAGCGAACACTGAAGCTTTCTTT,many,TRBV6-1,NA,TRBJ1-1
CASSEGFSGGALETQYF,TGTGCCAGCAGTGAAGGGTTTAGCGGGGGGGCCTTGGAGACCCAGTACTTC,NA,TRBV6-1,TRBD2,TRBJ2-5
CASSRQGGVNEQFF,TGTGCCAGCAGTCGACAGGGGGGGGTCAATGAGCAGTTCTTC,NA,TRBV6-1,TRBD1,TRBJ2-1
CASSLGTARWPRF,TGTGCCAGCAGCTTAGGAACAGCCCGTTGGCCCAGGTTC,NA,TRBV11-2,NA,TRBJ2-4
CASSLSGGGPKNNEQFF,TGTGCCAGCAGCTTATCCGGGGGGGGCCCTAAAAACAATGAGCAGTTCTTC,few,TRBV7-3,TRBD2,TRBJ2-1
CASSPSAGGYYEQYF,TGTGCCAGCTCACCATCGGCGGGGGGTTACTACGAGCAGTACTTC,NA,TRBV18,TRBD2,TRBJ2-7
CSVFGGSTETQYF,TGCAGCGTTTTCGGGGGGAGTACGGAGACCCAGTACTTC,many,TRBV29-1,TRBD2,TRBJ2-5
CSVASGDEQYF,TGCAGCGTTGCCTCGGGGGACGAGCAGTACTTC,many,TRBV29-1,NA,TRBJ2-7
CSARDRLAGGTNEQFF,TGCAGTGCTAGAGATAGACTAGCGGGGGGGACCAATGAGCAGTTCTTC,few,TRBV20-1,TRBD2,TRBJ2-1
CASSGMGTGNSYEQYF,TGTGCCAGCAGTGGGATGGGGACTGGCAACTCCTACGAGCAGTACTTC,NA,TRBV25-1,NA,TRBJ2-7
CASSPMGRQGINEQFF,TGTGCCAGCAGCCCTATGGGGCGGCAGGGTATAAATGAGCAGTTCTTC,few,TRBV11-3,NA,TRBJ2-1
CASSTMPAGGETQYF,TGTGCCAGCAGCACCATGCCCGCGGGGGGAGAGACCCAGTACTTC,NA,TRBV11-3,TRBD2,TRBJ2-5
CAWRTRGRTEAFF,TGTGCCTGGAGGACTCGGGGGAGGACTGAAGCTTTCTTT,NA,TRBV30,NA,TRBJ1-1